This is a list of T cell receptor beta chains from one sample in a study of shared clonotypes between healthy human individuals. Clones were sequenced by immunoSEQ multiplex PCR, and TCRdb holds only the in-frame ones, with some missing. The table shows just over 2,000,000 clones, with about 95% occurring only once. The sample comprised naive CD8+ T cells sorted from blood. These receptors all come from a young man in good health. CDR3s include the opening cysteine and the closing phenylalanine or tryptophan. The order of the fields is V gene, J gene, CDR3 length, D gene, clone size, CDR3 protein, CDR3 DNA. The D gene is left open where the match is weak. Not all rows give a size; the values are once, few, many and, for expanded clones, a class.

TRBV27,TRBJ2-7,13,TRBD1,NA,CASSFGTGDEQYF,TGTGCCAGCAGTTTTGGGACAGGGGACGAGCAGTACTTC
TRBV5-6,TRBJ1-6,17,NA,NA,CASSLVRSRSGNSPLHF,TGTGCCAGCAGCTTGGTCCGGTCGAGGTCTGGTAATTCACCCCTCCACTTT
TRBV4-1,TRBJ1-5,14,NA,NA,CASSQVGEGQPQHF,TGCGCCAGCAGCCAAGTCGGGGAGGGTCAGCCCCAGCATTTT
TRBV27,TRBJ2-5,15,NA,NA,CASSLWGTRGETQYF,TGTGCCAGCAGTTTATGGGGGACCAGGGGAGAGACCCAGTACTTC
TRBV5-1,TRBJ2-3,15,TRBD2,NA,CASSLYAGGTDTQYF,TGCGCCAGCAGCTTGTACGCGGGGGGGACAGATACGCAGTATTTT
TRBV9,TRBJ1-2,14,TRBD1,NA,CASSVGQGDYGYTF,TGTGCCAGCAGCGTCGGACAGGGTGACTATGGCTACACCTTC
TRBV9,TRBJ2-3,14,NA,NA,CASSGLGRTDTQYF,TGTGCCAGCAGCGGACTAGGCAGGACAGATACGCAGTATTTT
TRBV6-5,TRBJ2-5,15,NA,NA,CASSYSGGDLVTQYF,TGTGCCAGCAGTTACTCGGGCGGGGACTTGGTGACCCAGTACTTC
TRBV7-3,TRBJ1-5,18,TRBD1,NA,CASSLTRLGQGYNQPQHF,TGTGCCAGCAGCTTAACGCGATTGGGACAGGGCTACAATCAGCCCCAGCATTTT
TRBV10-1,TRBJ1-2,14,NA,NA,CASRYNAIRYGYTF,TGCGCCAGCAGATACAACGCCATCAGGTATGGCTACACCTTC
TRBV4-2,TRBJ1-2,13,TRBD1,NA,CASSQGTGSGYTF,TGTGCCAGCAGCCAGGGGACAGGGTCTGGCTACACCTTC
TRBV6-5,TRBJ1-2,14,NA,NA,CASSEQGTLTGYTF,TGTGCCAGCAGTGAACAGGGCACCCTTACTGGCTACACCTTC
TRBV4-1,TRBJ1-3,15,NA,NA,CASSQDGGSGNTIYF,TGCGCCAGCAGCCAAGATGGGGGTTCTGGAAACACCATATATTTT
TRBV4-1,TRBJ1-5,15,TRBD1,NA,CASSQVGTGIQPQHF,TGCGCCAGCAGCCAAGTCGGGACAGGGATTCAGCCCCAGCATTTT
TRBV6-6,TRBJ2-3,13,NA,NA,CASSLGSTDTQYF,TGTGCCAGCAGTTTGGGGTCGACAGATACGCAGTATTTT
TRBV28,TRBJ1-1,16,TRBD1,NA,CASSPGQEAMNTEAFF,TGTGCCAGCAGTCCTGGACAGGAGGCAATGAACACTGAAGCTTTCTTT
TRBV27,TRBJ2-5,14,NA,NA,CASSLFGGQETQYF,TGTGCCAGCAGTTTATTCGGGGGCCAGGAGACCCAGTACTTC
TRBV29-1,TRBJ2-1,12,TRBD2,NA,CSAAGGYNEQFF,TGCAGCGCCGCGGGAGGTTACAATGAGCAGTTCTTC
TRBV13,TRBJ1-6,17,TRBD1,NA,CASSPRGGQGNNSPLHF,TGTGCCAGCAGCCCAAGGGGGGGACAGGGGAATAATTCACCCCTCCACTTT
TRBV13,TRBJ1-4,13,NA,NA,CASSLGGTEKLFF,TGTGCCAGCAGCTTAGGGGGGACGGAAAAACTGTTTTTT
TRBV5-8,TRBJ2-1,15,TRBD1,NA,CASSWGQGSYNEQFF,TGTGCCAGCAGCTGGGGACAGGGCTCCTACAATGAGCAGTTCTTC
TRBV9,TRBJ2-1,15,TRBD2,NA,CASSVGAGTYNEQFF,TGTGCCAGCAGCGTAGGAGCGGGAACCTACAATGAGCAGTTCTTC
TRBV29-1,TRBJ1-1,14,NA,once,CSVEGGEENTEAFF,TGCAGCGTTGAAGGGGGGGAAGAGAACACTGAAGCTTTCTTT
TRBV4-1,TRBJ1-1,15,NA,NA,CASSPVEVTNTEAFF,TGCGCCAGCAGCCCCGTGGAGGTTACGAACACTGAAGCTTTCTTT
TRBV6-5,TRBJ2-7,16,NA,NA,CASSYLFGSSGYEQYF,TGTGCCAGCAGTTACCTTTTCGGGAGTAGTGGCTACGAGCAGTACTTC
TRBV27,TRBJ1-3,15,NA,NA,CATRPGGSSGNTIYF,TGTGCCACCAGGCCGGGGGGCAGCTCTGGAAACACCATATATTTT
TRBV30,TRBJ2-7,14,TRBD1,NA,CACKDRGPGSEQYF,TGTGCCTGTAAGGACAGGGGGCCGGGGAGCGAGCAGTACTTC
TRBV5-1,TRBJ2-3,15,NA,NA,CASSLETSSTDTQYF,TGCGCCAGCAGCTTAGAGACATCATCCACAGATACGCAGTATTTT
TRBV25-1,TRBJ1-6,15,NA,NA,CASSELDPGYSPLHF,TGTGCCAGCAGTGAATTGGACCCCGGCTATTCACCCCTCCACTTT
TRBV9,TRBJ2-1,17,TRBD2,NA,CASSVGKTSGFYNEQFF,TGTGCCAGCAGCGTAGGTAAGACTAGCGGGTTCTACAATGAGCAGTTCTTC
TRBV11-3,TRBJ2-4,14,TRBD2,NA,CASSPEGGGGIQYF,TGTGCCAGCAGCCCAGAAGGCGGGGGTGGCATTCAGTACTTC
TRBV27,TRBJ2-7,15,TRBD1,once,CASSYRGPPMDEQYF,TGTGCCAGCAGTTACAGGGGCCCCCCTATGGATGAGCAGTACTTC
TRBV18,TRBJ2-3,14,NA,once,CASSPHASQDTQYF,TGTGCCAGCTCACCACACGCCTCCCAGGATACGCAGTATTTT
TRBV4-1,TRBJ1-3,15,NA,NA,CASSQDYRTGNTIYF,TGCGCCAGCAGCCAAGATTACCGGACTGGAAACACCATATATTTT
TRBV6-6,TRBJ2-1,16,NA,NA,CASSYSTGLKYNEQFF,TGTGCCAGCAGTTACTCGACGGGACTCAAATACAATGAGCAGTTCTTC
TRBV25-1,TRBJ2-7,16,TRBD2,NA,CASSGGQPGLAHEQYF,TGTGCCAGCAGTGGAGGACAACCGGGACTAGCGCACGAGCAGTACTTC
TRBV9,TRBJ1-4,15,TRBD1,NA,CASSAGTATNEKLFF,TGTGCCAGCAGTGCAGGGACAGCAACTAATGAAAAACTGTTTTTT
TRBV5-1,TRBJ2-3,14,NA,NA,CASSYTGTTDTQYF,TGCGCCAGCAGCTACACAGGGACCACAGATACGCAGTATTTT
TRBV6-1,TRBJ2-7,13,NA,NA,CASSLGRSYEQYF,TGTGCCAGCAGCCTTGGACGGTCCTACGAGCAGTACTTC
TRBV5-4,TRBJ1-1,14,NA,NA,CASSNWTVNTEAFF,TGTGCCAGCAGCAACTGGACGGTGAACACTGAAGCTTTCTTT
TRBV2,TRBJ2-5,14,TRBD2,NA,CASSEMTSLGTQYF,TGTGCCAGCAGTGAAATGACTAGCCTCGGGACCCAGTACTTC
TRBV5-6,TRBJ2-7,13,NA,NA,CASRRQASYEQYF,TGTGCCAGCCGGAGACAGGCAAGCTACGAGCAGTACTTC
TRBV11-1,TRBJ2-7,15,TRBD1,NA,CASSLWGDRGYEQYF,TGTGCCAGCAGCCTGTGGGGGGACAGGGGCTACGAGCAGTACTTC
TRBV28,TRBJ1-5,14,NA,NA,CASRWRGGDQPQHF,TGTGCCAGCAGGTGGAGGGGTGGCGATCAGCCCCAGCATTTT
TRBV5-6,TRBJ1-1,14,NA,NA,CASRPALMNTEAFF,TGTGCCAGTCGCCCCGCCCTTATGAACACTGAAGCTTTCTTT
TRBV6-4,TRBJ2-2,14,NA,NA,CASSEVLNTGELFF,TGTGCCAGCAGTGAGGTTTTGAACACCGGGGAGCTGTTTTTT
TRBV5-1,TRBJ1-4,18,TRBD1,NA,CASSTGPGQGSTNEKLFF,TGCGCCAGCAGCACGGGACCGGGACAGGGGTCGACTAATGAAAAACTGTTTTTT
TRBV27,TRBJ2-3,16,NA,NA,CASSLVRTQGSDTQYF,TGTGCCAGCAGTTTAGTCAGGACACAAGGTTCAGATACGCAGTATTTT
TRBV7-9,TRBJ2-5,15,TRBD1,NA,CASSSTGGFQETQYF,TGTGCCAGCAGCTCTACAGGGGGGTTCCAAGAGACCCAGTACTTC
TRBV6-1,TRBJ1-4,14,NA,NA,CASSWGATNEKLFF,TGTGCCAGCAGCTGGGGTGCAACTAATGAAAAACTGTTTTTT
TRBV11-2,TRBJ1-2,13,NA,NA,CASSLGEAYGYTF,TGTGCCAGCAGCTTGGGCGAAGCTTATGGCTACACCTTC
TRBV29-1,TRBJ2-2,14,NA,NA,CSVIWAGETGELFF,TGCAGCGTAATATGGGCAGGGGAGACCGGGGAGCTGTTTTTT